Below are 27 T cell receptor beta chains sequenced from a single sample in a study of cytomegalovirus exposure and HLA in healthy donors. Assay used: immunoSEQ multiplex PCR; TCRdb lists only in-frame clones, some missing. The repertoire consists of some 140,000 clones, with around 90% occurring once and the leading ten covering about 6.7%. The sequenced sample was PBMCs. Source of these receptors: a woman under 40 in good health and CMV-seropositive.

The rearrangement uses TRBV7-2 and TRBJ1-2; TRBD1 aligns across 7 bases. The germline V gene encodes CDR1 SGHTA and CDR2 FQGNSA. The CDR3 contains 14 residues. V lost 5 bases and J lost 3; bases outside the gene matches: 6. DNA for the CDR3: TGTGCCAGCAGCCTTAATCAGGGGGACTATGGCTACACCTTC. It codes for CASSLNQGDYGYTF.

V and J are TRBV5-6 and TRBJ2-3, with D perhaps matching TRBD1 (6 bases). V was shortened by 2 bases and J by 2 bases, with 12 bases between the two germline ends. The CDR3 sequence is 15 residues long. CDR1 and CDR2 (germline): SGHDT, YYEEEE. The chain's CDR3 is CASSLQGYNTDTQYF. In nucleotides, the CDR3 is TGTGCCAGCAGCTTACAGGGATACAACACAGATACGCAGTATTTT. Using reference TRBV5-6 and TRBJ2-3 for the parts outside the CDR3, the full variable domain is DAGVTQSPTHLIKTRGQQVTLRCSPKSGHDTVSWYQQALGQGPQFIFQYYEEEERQRGNFPDRFSGHQFPNYSSELNVNALLLGDSALYLCASSLQGYNTDTQYFGPGTRLTVL.

The chain has TRBV5-5 and TRBJ2-5; 8 bases are shared with TRBD1. Germline trimming cut 3 bases from V and 4 bases from J; bases unmatched to any gene: 5. The CDR3 sequence is 14 residues long. From germline, CDR1 is SGHKS and CDR2 YYEKEE (reference sequence). CDR3 region: CASSSRTGLETQYF. The CDR3 region has the DNA TGTGCCAGCAGCTCCAGGACAGGGTTAGAGACCCAGTACTTC.

Written as DNA, the CDR3 is TGTGCCAGCAGCCCGGGATACACCGGGGAGCTGTTTTTT. Translation gives CASSPGYTGELFF. The chain recombines TRBV9 with TRBJ2-2, with D tentatively TRBD2 (5 bases). The CDR3 loop spans 13 amino acids. The V end was cut by 4 bases, the J end by 3 bases, with 7 bases between. The V gene's germline CDR1 is SGDLS and CDR2 YYNGEE. Filled out from reference TRBV9 and TRBJ2-2, the complete variable domain reads DSGVTQTPKHLITATGQRVTLRCSPRSGDLSVYWYQQSLDQGLQFLIQYYNGEERAKGNILERFSAQQFPDLHSELNLSSLELGDSALYFCASSPGYTGELFFGEGSRLTVL.

In this sample, this clone turned up once. The V and J genes are TRBV1 and TRBJ2-5; TRBD2 was called by the table and not checked on the DNA. TRBV1 is tagged as a pseudogene. This CDR3 is built from 13 residues. As DNA, the CDR3 is TGCACCAGCCCCACGCGGCTAGCCGAGACCCAGTACTTC. Translated, it gives CTSPTRLAETQYF.

The V gene is TRBV6-1, the J gene TRBJ1-2; 10 bases agree with TRBD1. Germline CDR1 MNHNS, CDR2 SASEGT. The CDR3 is made up of 15 amino acids. The trim removed 6 bases at V and 3 bases at J, leaving 7 bases unmatched. The CDR3 is CASRGTGEVDYGYTF. Here the CDR3 DNA reads TGTGCCAGCAGGGGGACAGGGGAGGTGGACTATGGCTACACCTTC.

The V and J genes are TRBV5-1 and TRBJ2-1; 9 nucleotides line up with TRBD1. Germline V CDR1 and CDR2: SGHRS, YFSETQ. Unmatched junction bases numbered 6, after V lost 1 base and J lost 7 bases. CDR3 length: 15 amino acids. CDR3 sequence (DNA): TGCGCCAGCAGCTTGTTTACAGGGGGCGAGAATGAGCAGTTCTTC. Translating it yields CASSLFTGGENEQFF. Filled out from reference TRBV5-1 and TRBJ2-1, the complete variable domain reads KAGVTQTPRYLIKTRGQQVTLSCSPISGHRSVSWYQQTPGQGLQFLFEYFSETQRNKGNFPGRFSGRQFSNSRSEMNVSTLELGDSALYLCASSLFTGGENEQFFGPGTRLTVL.

V usage is TRBV5-4 and J usage is TRBJ2-7; a possible D gene is TRBD2 (5 bases). V lost 5 bases, J lost 0 bases, and 12 bases lay in between. The CDR3 sequence is 14 residues long. Germline V CDR1 and CDR2: SGHNT, YYREEE (reference sequence). The CDR3 DNA reads as TGTGCCAGCAGTTCCCGAGGGCTCTCCTACGAGCAGTACTTC. This gives the protein CASSSRGLSYEQYF.

The genes are TRBV7-9 and TRBJ2-1; 12 nucleotides line up with TRBD2. Germline trimming cut 5 bases from V and 9 bases from J; bases unmatched to any gene: 8. This CDR3 is built from 15 residues. Germline V CDR1 and CDR2: SEHNR, FQNEAQ (reference sequence). This CDR3 reads CASSPTSGRTGEQFF. The CDR3 bases are TGTGCCAGCAGCCCGACTAGCGGGAGAACGGGTGAGCAGTTCTTC.

The chain is built from TRBV27 and TRBJ2-7; the match to TRBD2 covers 7 bases. The CDR3 length is 16 residues. V lost 3 bases and J lost 3; bases outside the gene matches: 11. Germline CDR1 reads MNHEY; CDR2 reads SMNVEV (reference sequence). CDR3 residues: CASSFTLPGGGYEQYF. In nucleotides, the CDR3 is TGTGCCAGCAGTTTTACACTTCCGGGGGGTGGCTACGAGCAGTACTTC.

The chain is built from TRBV10-3 and TRBJ1-1; no clear D gene. The V gene lost 0 bases and the J gene lost 1 base, with 9 bases spanning the gap. Germline V gene lookup returns CDR1 ENHRY and CDR2 SYGVKD. The CDR3 runs to 15 residues. CDR3: CAISESFAGNTEAFF. The CDR3 DNA follows: TGTGCCATCAGTGAGTCGTTTGCAGGGAACACTGAAGCTTTCTTT.

CDR3 bases: TGTGCCAGCATAACAGGGAAGGATACGCAGTATTTT. Translation gives CASITGKDTQYF. This chain links TRBV6-1 with TRBJ2-3; a weak D match, TRBD1 (6 bases). Germline CDR1 MNHNS, CDR2 SASEGT. Trimming stripped 7 bases from V and 6 bases from J, with 11 bases between. The CDR3 is 12 residues long.

The V call is TRBV7-8, the J call TRBJ2-5; 10 bases match TRBD2. Unmatched junction bases numbered 6, after V lost 5 bases and J lost 0 bases. Germline V CDR1 and CDR2: SGHVS, FQNEAQ. The CDR3 consists of 16 residues. This CDR3 is CASSPGTSAHQETQYF. CDR3 sequence (DNA): TGTGCCAGCAGCCCAGGGACTAGCGCCCACCAAGAGACCCAGTACTTC.

The rearrangement uses TRBV15 and TRBJ2-2; 7 positions agree with TRBD1. CDR1 LNHNV and CDR2 YYDKDF come from the germline V gene (reference sequence). The CDR3 totals 15 residues. Unmatched junction bases numbered 0, after V lost 2 bases and J lost 0 bases. The CDR3, as DNA: TGTGCCACCAGCAGACAGGGGGCGAACACCGGGGAGCTGTTTTTT. It translates to CATSRQGANTGELFF.

The chain links TRBV28 to TRBJ2-1; TRBD2 aligns across 13 bases. Germline loops: CDR1 MDHEN, CDR2 SYDVKM. This CDR3 comprises 17 residues. Losses at the gene ends were 5 bases for V and 4 bases for J; bases not matched to a gene: 8. CDR3 residues: CASSTGTSGAGYNEQFF. In nucleotides, the CDR3 is TGTGCCAGCAGTACCGGGACTAGCGGGGCAGGGTACAATGAGCAGTTCTTC.

The chain uses TRBV5-4 and TRBJ2-7, with D possibly TRBD1 on 6 matching bases. The germline V and J ends were trimmed by 0 bases and 6 bases, with 10 bases remaining between them. Germline V gene sequence: CDR1 SGHNT, CDR2 YYREEE (reference sequence). This CDR3 has 13 amino acids. CDR3 in amino acids: CASSLDREGEQYF. The CDR3 bases are TGTGCCAGCAGCTTGGACAGGGAAGGCGAGCAGTACTTC.

The J gene is TRBJ2-1, the V gene TRBV7-2; maybe TRBD1 (6 bases). Germline CDR1 SGHTA, CDR2 FQGNSA. V was trimmed by 2 bases and J by 13 bases, leaving 12 bases between them. CDR3 length: 12 residues. CDR3 nucleotides: TGTGCCAGCAGCTTACAGGGGATTCGACAGTTCTTC. Protein sequence: CASSLQGIRQFF.

This chain links TRBV5-1 with TRBJ1-2; D is unresolved. Trimming left V 0 bases short and J 3 bases short, with 9 bases between. From germline, CDR1 is SGHRS and CDR2 YFSETQ. The CDR3 is made up of 14 amino acids. The CDR3 here is CASSLEANYYGYTF. The DNA for the CDR3 is TGCGCCAGCAGCTTGGAAGCCAACTACTATGGCTACACCTTC. Full variable domain (missing parts from reference TRBV5-1 and TRBJ1-2): KAGVTQTPRYLIKTRGQQVTLSCSPISGHRSVSWYQQTPGQGLQFLFEYFSETQRNKGNFPGRFSGRQFSNSRSEMNVSTLELGDSALYLCASSLEANYYGYTFGSGTRLTVV.

The rearrangement links TRBV29-1 to TRBJ2-1; 14 bases are a match to TRBD2. J was trimmed by 9 bases and V by 4 bases; bases with no gene match: 5. The CDR3 is 14 amino acids. The germline V gene has CDR1 SQVTM and CDR2 ANQGSEA. For the CDR3, the DNA is TGCAGCGTTGCGACTAGCGGGGGGGCAGGTGAGCAGTTCTTC. It encodes CSVATSGGAGEQFF.

This clone was counted ten times or more. This rearrangement joins TRBV28 to TRBJ1-2; D not certain. V was trimmed by 6 bases and J by 3 bases, leaving 14 bases between them. The CDR3 runs 14 residues. Germline CDR1 MDHEN, CDR2 SYDVKM. The DNA of the CDR3 is TGTGCCAGCAGCACCCCCCTGGGCTACTATGGCTACACCTTC. Amino acids: CASSTPLGYYGYTF.

V gene TRBV1 combines with J gene TRBJ2-1; TRBD2, as called in the table, went unchecked against the DNA. TRBV1 is tagged as a pseudogene. This CDR3 is 12 amino acids long. The CDR3 nucleotides read TGCACCAGCAGCCAAGCTAACAATGAGCAGTTCTTC. It yields the protein CTSSQANNEQFF.

The chain recombines TRBV5-1 with TRBJ2-2; 8 bases agree with TRBD2. The germline gives CDR1 SGHRS, CDR2 YFSETQ. The V and J ends lost 7 bases and 6 bases, in that order; junction bases with no gene match: 11. There are 15 residues in the CDR3. The DNA of the CDR3 is TGCGCCAGCGGACAAAGTCAGCGGGGGCCCGGGGAGCTGTTTTTT. Its protein product is CASGQSQRGPGELFF. Supplemented by reference TRBV5-1 and TRBJ2-2, the full variable domain reads KAGVTQTPRYLIKTRGQQVTLSCSPISGHRSVSWYQQTPGQGLQFLFEYFSETQRNKGNFPGRFSGRQFSNSRSEMNVSTLELGDSALYLCASGQSQRGPGELFFGEGSRLTVL.

The chain joins TRBV5-6 to TRBJ2-1; D is unclear. The CDR3 covers 14 residues. The germline V and J ends were trimmed by 4 bases and 7 bases, with 15 bases remaining between them. The V gene's germline CDR1 is SGHDT and CDR2 YYEEEE. DNA of the CDR3: TGTGCCAGCAGCCCTGTGCTGCTCGAGAATGAGCAGTTCTTC. Its protein is CASSPVLLENEQFF.

This chain links TRBV10-2 with TRBJ2-5; 9 positions agree with TRBD1. V gave up 6 bases and J gave up 1 base; unmatched junction bases: 3. The CDR3 is made up of 14 amino acids. The germline gives CDR1 WSHSY, CDR2 SAAADI. CDR3 sequence (DNA): TGCGCCAGCAGCAAGGGACAGGGCCAAGAGACCCAGTACTTC. Translated, it gives CASSKGQGQETQYF.

This sequence joins TRBV6-1 and TRBJ2-3, with TRBD1 as a possible D gene (5 bases). The length of the CDR3 is 15 residues. Looked up from germline, CDR1 is MNHNS and CDR2 is SASEGT. V dropped 8 bases and J dropped 0 bases, with 15 bases sitting between them. In DNA form, the CDR3 reads TGTGCCAGCGGACACAGTGAGGTTAGCACAGATACGCAGTATTTT. Translated: CASGHSEVSTDTQYF.

This chain connects TRBV11-2 to TRBJ1-6, with D tentatively TRBD1 (6 bases). Germline loops: CDR1 SGHAT, CDR2 FQNNGV. The ends were cut back, 5 bases at V and 7 bases at J, with 12 bases in the middle. The CDR3 has 14 residues. In DNA, the CDR3 is TGTGCCAGCAGCGGAGGGGGGGAAAATTCACCCCTCCACTTT. It is translated as CASSGGGENSPLHF.

In its sample, this clone was seen once. The chain joins TRBV27 to TRBJ2-2; 7 nucleotides align to TRBD2. CDR1 MNHEY and CDR2 SMNVEV come from the germline V gene (reference sequence). V was pared by 6 bases and J by 5 bases, with 9 bases of the junction left unmatched. This CDR3 has 15 residues. The DNA of the CDR3 is TGTGCCAGCAGCCCAACTAGCGCGAGGACCGGGGAGCTGTTTTTT. It encodes CASSPTSARTGELFF.